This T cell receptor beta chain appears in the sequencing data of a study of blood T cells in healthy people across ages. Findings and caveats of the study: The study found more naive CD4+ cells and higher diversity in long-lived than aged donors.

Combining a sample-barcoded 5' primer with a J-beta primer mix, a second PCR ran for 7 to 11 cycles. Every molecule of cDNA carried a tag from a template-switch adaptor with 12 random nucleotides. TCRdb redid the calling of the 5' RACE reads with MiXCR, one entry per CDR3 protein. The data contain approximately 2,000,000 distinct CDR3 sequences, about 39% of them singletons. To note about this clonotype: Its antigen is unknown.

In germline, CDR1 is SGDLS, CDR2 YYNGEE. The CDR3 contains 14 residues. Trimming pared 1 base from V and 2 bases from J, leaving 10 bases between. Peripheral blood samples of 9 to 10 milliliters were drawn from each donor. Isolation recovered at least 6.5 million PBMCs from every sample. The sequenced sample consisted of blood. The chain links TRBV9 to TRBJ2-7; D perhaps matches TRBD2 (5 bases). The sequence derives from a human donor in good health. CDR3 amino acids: CASSVNGNAYEQYF. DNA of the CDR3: TGTGCCAGCAGCGTAAACGGGAATGCCTACGAGCAGTACTTC.